This note documents a single TCR beta chain sequence. Original analysis: Amplifying reference gene primers gave estimates of nucleated cell counts. Profiled with immunoSEQ multiplex PCR; TCRdb holds only in-frame clones, not every one. V and J calls and clone size are given by that table; D and trimming were obtained from the DNA. The sample includes 200,000 to 250,000 clones, 75% to 85% seen only once; the top ten take roughly 5.5%. This record belongs to a study of blood T cell repertoires in COVID-19. Across the whole study: Donors in the United States, Italy and Spain gave samples during acute or convalescent COVID-19. T cells, B-cell-depleted T cells, or PBMCs supplied cDNA or gDNA.

The CDR3 contains 14 residues. Trimming left V 6 bases short and J 0 bases short, with 11 bases between. Germline V CDR1 and CDR2: MNHNY, SVGAGI (reference sequence). The sample comprised peripheral blood. The clonotype was recovered from a human donor in a cohort sampled during active COVID-19. The rearrangement joins TRBV6-6 to TRBJ1-1, with D hard to call. The CDR3 region is CASSPVSLNTEAFF. DNA of the CDR3: TGTGCCAGCAGCCCCGTTTCCTTGAACACTGAAGCTTTCTTT.